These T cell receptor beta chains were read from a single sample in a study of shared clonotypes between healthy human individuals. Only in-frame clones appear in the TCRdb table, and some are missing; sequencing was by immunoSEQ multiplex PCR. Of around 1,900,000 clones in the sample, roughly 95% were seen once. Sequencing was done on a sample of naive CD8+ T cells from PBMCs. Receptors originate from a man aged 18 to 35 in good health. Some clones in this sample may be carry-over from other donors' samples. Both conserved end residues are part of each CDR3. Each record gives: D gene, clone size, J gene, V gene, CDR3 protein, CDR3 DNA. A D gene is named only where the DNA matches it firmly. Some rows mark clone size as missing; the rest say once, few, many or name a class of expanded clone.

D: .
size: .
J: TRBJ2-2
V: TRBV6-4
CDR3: CASREGNTGELFF
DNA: TGTGCCAGCAGAGAGGGAAACACCGGGGAGCTGTTTTTT

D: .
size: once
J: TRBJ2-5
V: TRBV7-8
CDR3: CASSPAPLKETQYF
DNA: TGTGCCAGCAGCCCGGCCCCACTAAAAGAGACCCAGTACTTC

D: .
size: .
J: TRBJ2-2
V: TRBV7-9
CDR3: CASFIAGELFF
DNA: TGTGCCAGCTTTATCGCCGGGGAGCTGTTTTTT

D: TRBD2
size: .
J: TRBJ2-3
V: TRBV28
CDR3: CASTAQREIPDTQYF
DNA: TGTGCCAGTACTGCGCAGCGGGAGATCCCAGATACGCAGTATTTT

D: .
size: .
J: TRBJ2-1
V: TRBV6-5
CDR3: CASSYSVGDSYNEQFF
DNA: TGTGCCAGCAGTTACTCGGTGGGGGACTCCTACAATGAGCAGTTCTTC

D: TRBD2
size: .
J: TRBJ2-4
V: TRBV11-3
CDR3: CASSPGTSGTSLQNIQYF
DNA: TGTGCCAGCAGCCCCGGGACTAGCGGAACCTCATTACAAAACATTCAGTACTTC

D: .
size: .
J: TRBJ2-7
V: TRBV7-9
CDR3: CASSLADQTYEQYF
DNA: TGTGCCAGCAGCTTAGCGGACCAGACCTACGAGCAGTACTTC

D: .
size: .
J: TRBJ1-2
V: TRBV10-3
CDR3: CALHPGTGIEGYTF
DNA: TGTGCCCTTCACCCAGGTACCGGAATTGAGGGCTACACCTTC

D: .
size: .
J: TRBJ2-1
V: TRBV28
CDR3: CASSLGYSNEQFF
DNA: TGTGCCAGCAGTTTAGGCTACTCCAATGAGCAGTTCTTC

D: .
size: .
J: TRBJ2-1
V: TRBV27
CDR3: CASSLGANEQFF
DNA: TGTGCCAGCAGTTTAGGTGCCAATGAGCAGTTCTTC

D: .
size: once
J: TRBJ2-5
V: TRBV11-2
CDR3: CASSSRTEQETQYF
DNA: TGTGCCAGCAGCTCCCGGACGGAACAAGAGACCCAGTACTTC

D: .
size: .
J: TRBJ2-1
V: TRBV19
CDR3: CASSMSEQAYNEQFF
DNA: TGTGCCAGTAGTATGAGTGAGCAGGCCTACAATGAGCAGTTCTTC

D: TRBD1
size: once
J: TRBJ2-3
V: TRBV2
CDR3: CASNGQGTSTDTQYF
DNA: TGTGCCAGCAACGGACAGGGAACTAGCACAGATACGCAGTATTTT

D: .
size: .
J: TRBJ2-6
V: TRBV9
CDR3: CASSVWAGGDGANVLTF
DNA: TGTGCCAGCAGCGTATGGGCAGGAGGGGACGGGGCCAACGTCCTGACTTTC

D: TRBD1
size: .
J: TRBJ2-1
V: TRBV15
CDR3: CATSEGQGAHNEQFF
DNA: TGTGCCACCAGCGAGGGACAGGGGGCCCACAATGAGCAGTTCTTC

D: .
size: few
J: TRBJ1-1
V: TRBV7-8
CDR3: CASSLWGAAEAFF
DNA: TGTGCCAGCAGCTTATGGGGGGCAGCTGAAGCTTTCTTT

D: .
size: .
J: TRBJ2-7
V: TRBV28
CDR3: CASSSRVADPSYSYEQYF
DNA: TGTGCCAGCAGTTCCCGAGTAGCGGACCCTTCATACTCCTACGAGCAGTACTTC

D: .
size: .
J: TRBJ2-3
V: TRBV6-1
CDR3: CASSDQGGLYTDTQYF
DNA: TGTGCCAGCAGTGATCAGGGGGGGCTTTACACAGATACGCAGTATTTT

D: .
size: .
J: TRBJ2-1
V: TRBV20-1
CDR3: CSASVEQFF
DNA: TGCAGTGCTTCGGTTGAGCAGTTCTTC

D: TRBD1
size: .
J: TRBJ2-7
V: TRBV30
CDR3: CAWNPGQGYEQYF
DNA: TGTGCCTGGAACCCGGGACAGGGCTACGAGCAGTACTTC